This TCR beta chain originates from a study of vaccination effects on CD4 cells after COVID-19. Across the whole study: Under the ViraFEST assay, PBMC were stimulated with viral peptide pools so that antigen-specific CD4+ T cells expanded. Sequencing was performed afterwards. Culturing of some 1.8 million PBMC per well took place with approximately 10 IU/ml IL-2 and approximately 9.1 ug/ml peptides.

The CDR3 runs 13 residues. CDR1 is ENHRY and CDR2 is SYGVKD in the germline V gene. The V and J ends lost 4 bases and 6 bases respectively, with 13 bases between them. As to this clone: Its specificity is not known.

Data came from immunoSEQ multiplex PCR; TCRdb stores just in-frame clones and leaves some out. The sample has some 66,000 clones, around 85% seen once. Investigators separated out CD4+ T cells once around nine days of culture had passed. Vaccination of participants consisted of two doses of either the BNT162b2 or mRNA-1273 vaccine. Previously uninfected by SARS-CoV-2, the vaccine recipients also showed negative nucleocapsid antibodies. The authors replaced half the medium with IL-2 medium on days 3 and 7. Sequenced material: CD4+ T cells from PBMCs cultured without peptide, taken after COVID-19 vaccination. This TCR was recovered from a human donor who received a COVID-19 vaccine. The chain recombines TRBV10-3 with TRBJ2-7, with TRBD1 as a possible D gene (6 bases). The CDR3 reads CAISVDRIGEQYV. DNA of the CDR3: TGTGCCATCAGTGTGGACAGAATCGGCGAGCAGTACGTC.